The next 2 T cell receptor beta chains were all read from a single sample in a study of CD8 T cells in Susac syndrome. Roughly 0.45 to 1 ug RNA was reverse transcribed with random hexamers. One entry per CDR3 protein, called by TCRdb with MiXCR from the immunoSEQ multiplex PCR reads. The table lists 120,000 or so distinct CDR3 sequences, 90% to 95% of them singletons. Sample: CD8+ T cells from PBMCs. These receptors all stem from a human donor with Susac syndrome.

The rearrangement uses TRBV12-3 or TRBV12-4 and TRBJ1-2, with D unclear. Deletions cut 5 bases from V and 0 bases from J, with 7 bases between. There are 13 residues in the CDR3. The CDR3: CASSPTPNYGYTF. The CDR3 bases are TGTGCCAGCAGTCCTACGCCTAACTATGGCTACACCTTC.

The gene calls are TRBV29-1 and TRBJ2-2; tentative D call: TRBD1 (6 bases). V was shortened by 2 bases and J by 1 base, with 11 bases between the two germline ends. The CDR3 is made up of 15 amino acids. From germline, CDR1 is SQVTM and CDR2 ANQGSEA. The CDR3 coding sequence is TGCAGCGTTGAATTCCAGGGACAGAACACCGGGGAGCTGTTTTTT. It yields the protein CSVEFQGQNTGELFF.